Listed here is a single T cell receptor (beta chain). The source of the sample is a study of blood T cell repertoires in COVID-19. Study-level background: Some COVID-19 samples were acute and others convalescent; all came from the United States, Italy and Spain.

TCRdb's copy holds only in-frame clones and misses some; the assay was immunoSEQ multiplex PCR. The sample lists 250,000 to 400,000 clones; over 75% were seen once. V was clipped by 2 bases and J by 5 bases; unmatched bases: 7. The CDR3 is 17 amino acids. Germline V gene lookup returns CDR1 SGDLS and CDR2 YYNGEE. The sample was PBMCs or T cells enriched from blood (not recorded which). The TCR sequence derives from a woman in her twenties or thirties who had recovered from COVID-19. The chain has TRBV9 and TRBJ2-3; 14 bases line up with TRBD2. In nucleotides, the CDR3 is TGTGCCAGCAGCGTGACTAGCGGGGGGGCACTACTAGATACGCAGTATTTT. It codes for CASSVTSGGALLDTQYF.